This TCR beta chain was found in a study of blood T cell repertoires in COVID-19. Study details: The samples span acute and convalescent COVID-19 from the United States, Italy and Spain.

The CDR3 spans 16 residues. V lost 1 base, J lost 4 bases, and 19 bases lay in between. Per germline, CDR1 SQVTM and CDR2 ANQGSEA. Produced via immunoSEQ multiplex PCR; TCRdb's table is partial and in-frame only. The repertoire holds 250,000 or so clones, with roughly four fifths as singletons. The source material was peripheral blood. This receptor was taken from a woman between 70 and 85 years old with acute or convalescent COVID-19. This chain uses TRBV29-1 with TRBJ2-5, with D perhaps TRBD1 (6 bases). The chain's CDR3 is CSVEVRGVPPGETQYF. As DNA, the CDR3 is TGCAGCGTTGAAGTCAGGGGAGTACCTCCTGGAGAGACCCAGTACTTC.